The 3 T cell receptor beta chains presented below share a single source sample, sequenced in a study of molecular identifiers for immune sequencing clone quantification. One entry per CDR3 protein, called by TCRdb with MiXCR from the PCR reads. This sample has 60,000 to 80,000 distinct CDR3 sequences, with approximately 17% found just once. The sample was naive CD8+ T cells from blood, with Jurkat cell RNA spiked in. This sample's subset: FACS-sorted CD8+CD4-CCR7+CD45RA+ naive T cells. The origin of the receptors is a human donor in good health. Some libraries in this study had Jurkat cell RNA spiked in.

There are many counts of this clonotype. The rearrangement uses TRBV2 and TRBJ2-4, with TRBD2 as a possible D gene (5 bases). Trimming pared 0 bases from V and 5 bases from J, leaving 14 bases between. The CDR3 totals 16 residues. Germline CDR1 and CDR2: SNHLY and FYNNEI. The CDR3 sequence is CASSEAGAGLENIQYF. The CDR3 nucleotides are TGTGCCAGCAGTGAAGCGGGAGCCGGTTTAGAAAACATTCAGTACTTC.

This clonotype was counted many times. The V gene is TRBV7-2, the J gene TRBJ1-5, with 8 bases that match TRBD1. CDR1 is SGHTA, CDR2 FQGNSA, per germline. J lost 3 bases, V lost 1 base, and 2 bases had no gene match. The CDR3 is 15 residues long. CDR3 amino acids: CASSLGDRPNQPQHF. For the CDR3, the DNA is TGTGCCAGCAGCTTAGGGGACAGGCCCAATCAGCCCCAGCATTTT.

This clonotype came up a few times. The V and J genes are TRBV9 and TRBJ1-5; maybe TRBD1 (5 bases). From germline, CDR1 is SGDLS and CDR2 YYNGEE. V was clipped by 0 bases and J by 0 bases, with 7 bases between them. The CDR3 totals 15 residues. CDR3 DNA sequence: TGTGCCAGCAGCGTAGGAGGGGATAGCAATCAGCCCCAGCATTTT. The encoded protein is CASSVGGDSNQPQHF.